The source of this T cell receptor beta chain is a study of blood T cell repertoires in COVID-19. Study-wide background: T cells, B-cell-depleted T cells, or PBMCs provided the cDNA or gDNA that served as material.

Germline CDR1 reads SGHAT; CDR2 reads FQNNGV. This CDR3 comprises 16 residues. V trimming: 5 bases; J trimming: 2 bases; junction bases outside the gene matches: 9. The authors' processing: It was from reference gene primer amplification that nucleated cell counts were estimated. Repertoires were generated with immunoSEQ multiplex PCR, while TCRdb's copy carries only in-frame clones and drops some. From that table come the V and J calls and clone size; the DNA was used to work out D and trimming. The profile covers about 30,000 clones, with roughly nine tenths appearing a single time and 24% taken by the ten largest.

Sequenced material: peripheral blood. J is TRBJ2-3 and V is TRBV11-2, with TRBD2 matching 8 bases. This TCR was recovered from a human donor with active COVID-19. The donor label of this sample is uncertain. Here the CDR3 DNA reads TGTGCCAGCAGCCGCGGGGGGAGTAGAATCACAGATACGCAGTATTTT. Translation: CASSRGGSRITDTQYF.